The T cell receptor (beta chain) under discussion was sequenced for a study of CD8 T cells in ankylosing spondylitis. Findings and caveats of the study: Peripheral blood held disease-linked clones only at relatively low frequency, and these were CD8+. Some of the motif variants had earlier been found in reactive arthritis patients' fluid and blood. Disease-linked clones reportedly concentrated significantly in matched ankylosing spondylitis synovial fluid. One TCR beta motif, made up of roughly 8 highly homologous variants, appeared characteristic of ankylosing spondylitis blood.

A remark on this clonotype: Its antigen remains unidentified.

Quantitative 5'-RACE with molecular barcodes generated TCR beta libraries. TCRdb processed the 5' RACE reads anew with MiXCR; each CDR3 protein has one entry. The sample contains some 840,000 distinct CDR3 sequences, around 11% of which appear only once. Trimming took 4 bases from V and 6 from J, leaving 12 bases between them. Germline loops: CDR1 WSHSY, CDR2 SAAADI. CDR3 size: 14 residues. The sample comprised blood, either unsorted or a sorted T cell fraction (not recorded which). The rearrangement links TRBV10-2 to TRBJ2-2; TRBD1 is a possible D gene (6 bases). This clonotype was sampled from a male donor with ankylosing spondylitis. The CDR3, as DNA: TGCGCCAGCAGTGTTTCAGGGGTAGCCGGGGAGCTGTTTTTT. This translates into CASSVSGVAGELFF.